A single sample gave rise to the 12 T cell receptor beta chains below, sequenced in a study of cytomegalovirus exposure and HLA in healthy donors. The primer mix had 60 Vbeta and 13 Jbeta primers. Produced via immunoSEQ multiplex PCR; TCRdb's table is partial and in-frame only. This table has some 100,000 clones, 76% appearing once. The specimen sequenced was PBMCs. These receptors were obtained from a middle-aged man in good health and CMV-seronegative.

The chain employs TRBV29-1 and TRBJ2-1, with 10 bases matching TRBD2. There are 14 residues in the CDR3. The germline CDR1 and CDR2 sequences are SQVTM and ANQGSEA. V was pared by 6 bases and J by 4 bases, with 6 bases of the junction left unmatched. The CDR3 loop is CSVDGTSEYNEQFF. The DNA of the CDR3 is TGCAGCGTGGACGGGACTAGCGAGTACAATGAGCAGTTCTTC.

The genes are TRBV18 and TRBJ1-1; TRBD1 agrees at 9 bases. The germline CDR1 and CDR2 sequences are KGHSH and LQKENI. After removal of 3 bases from V and 5 bases from J, the junction contained 4 bases not matched to a gene. The CDR3 sequence is 14 residues long. CDR3 loop: CASSPTGGATEAFF. In DNA form, the CDR3 reads TGTGCCAGCTCACCTACAGGGGGCGCGACTGAAGCTTTCTTT.

The V gene is TRBV18, the J gene TRBJ2-2, with a tentative D call TRBD1 (6 bases). Germline-derived CDR1 and CDR2 are KGHSH and LQKENI. The CDR3 covers 15 residues. Trimming removed 3 bases from V and 2 bases from J, with 10 bases in between. DNA of the CDR3: TGTGCCAGCTCACCGGCGACAGGAAACACCGGGGAGCTGTTTTTT. The encoded protein is CASSPATGNTGELFF.

This clone has just one count. The rearrangement uses TRBV28 and TRBJ2-7, with 7 bases lining up with TRBD2. V lost 6 bases, J lost 5 bases, and 7 bases stayed unmatched. The CDR3 spans 13 residues. In germline, CDR1 is MDHEN, CDR2 SYDVKM. The chain's CDR3 is CASRPSGGDEQYV. CDR3 bases: TGTGCCAGCAGACCAAGTGGGGGGGACGAGCAGTACGTC.

The rearrangement joins TRBV2 to TRBJ1-6; TRBD1 matches at 7 bases. This CDR3 contains 13 residues. V was pared by 7 bases and J by 7 bases, with 4 bases of the junction left unmatched. Looked up from germline, CDR1 is SNHLY and CDR2 is FYNNEI. The CDR3 sequence: CASITGVNSPLHF. CDR3 bases: TGTGCCAGCATAACAGGGGTGAATTCACCCCTCCACTTT. The full variable domain, in which reference TRBV2 and TRBJ1-6 provide the parts outside the CDR3, is EPEVTQTPSHQVTQMGQEVILRCVPISNHLYFYWYRQILGQKVEFLVSFYNNEISEKSEIFDDQFSVERPDGSNFTLKIRSTKLEDSAMYFCASITGVNSPLHFGNGTRLTVT.

The V and J genes are TRBV5-4 and TRBJ1-1; perhaps TRBD1 as D (6 bases). Trimming stripped 5 bases from V and 2 bases from J, with 16 bases between. Germline V gene sequence: CDR1 SGHNT, CDR2 YYREEE (reference sequence). The CDR3 contains 15 residues. CDR3 nucleotides: TGTGCCAGCAGTCACCTTACAGGGATCAACACTGAAGCTTTCTTT. Translating gives CASSHLTGINTEAFF.

The V call is TRBV28, the J call TRBJ2-2; 7 bases align to TRBD2. Losses at the gene ends were 6 bases for V and 6 bases for J; bases not matched to a gene: 1. The CDR3 has 12 residues. Germline-derived CDR1 and CDR2 are MDHEN and SYDVKM. The DNA of the CDR3 is TGTGCCAGCAGCCGGGGGGCCGGGGAGCTGTTTTTT. As protein: CASSRGAGELFF.

The J gene is TRBJ1-2, the V gene TRBV6-1, with D possibly matching TRBD1 (5 bases). Trimming left V 0 bases short and J 4 bases short, with 6 bases between. The length of the CDR3 is 13 residues. Germline CDR1 is MNHNS and CDR2 is SASEGT. CDR3 coding DNA: TGTGCCAGCAGTGAAGCCACAGGCTATGGCTACACCTTC. This translates into CASSEATGYGYTF.

This clone was picked up a small number of times. V gene TRBV5-8 combines with J gene TRBJ2-7, with a possible D match to TRBD1 (5 bases). V was shortened by 5 bases and J by 2 bases, with 14 bases between the two germline ends. The CDR3 length is 14 residues. CDR1 is SGHTS, CDR2 YDEGEE, per germline. In DNA form, the CDR3 reads TGTGCCAGCAGTGTGGCAGGGATTACCTACGAGCAGTACGTC. Protein sequence: CASSVAGITYEQYV.

The genes are TRBV27 and TRBJ1-1, with a tentative D call TRBD1 (5 bases). The length of the CDR3 is 15 residues. Germline V gene data show CDR1 as MNHEY and CDR2 as SMNVEV (reference sequence). The ends were cut back, 6 bases at V and 7 bases at J, with 21 bases in the middle. CDR3 protein: CASRVGWGTAFEAFF. The CDR3 nucleotides read TGTGCCAGCAGGGTAGGGTGGGGCACAGCCTTTGAAGCTTTCTTT.

The chain links TRBV4-1 to TRBJ1-1; D is ambiguous. There are 16 residues in the CDR3. The V gene lost 1 base and the J gene lost 0 bases, with 12 bases spanning the gap. From germline, CDR1 is MGHRA and CDR2 YSYEKL. The CDR3 nucleotides read TGCGCCAGCAGCCAAGGCCCAACGGGAGTGAACACTGAAGCTTTCTTT. Translated, it gives CASSQGPTGVNTEAFF.

This CDR3 is CASSLLPSGGQETQYF. The CDR3 nucleotides read TGTGCCAGCAGCTTACTACCTAGCGGGGGTCAAGAGACCCAGTACTTC. The V gene is TRBV7-2, the J gene TRBJ2-5, with 10 bases fitting TRBD2. With 2 bases clipped from V and 2 bases from J, the junction kept 5 bases outside the gene matches. This CDR3 has 16 amino acids. From germline, CDR1 is SGHTA and CDR2 FQGNSA.